This TCR beta chain was obtained from a study of T cells in Graves' hyperthyroidism and ophthalmopathy. Study-wide context: Peripheral blood was acquired at first diagnosis, ahead of any therapy whatsoever.

Patients were aged 18 to 65, had disease duration under 2 months, and had newly diagnosed hyperthyroidism. Diagnosis relied on clinical symptoms, serum thyroxine and TRAb, thyroid ultrasound and orbital computed tomography. CDR3 size: 14 residues. V lost 5 bases to trimming and J lost 1 base; unmatched junction nucleotides: 3. CDR1 is SEHNR and CDR2 is FQNEAQ in the germline V gene (reference sequence). Amplification yielded TCR beta CDR3 regions, with RNA transcripts as the source. First-round RT-PCR of the TCR CDR3 relied on the HTBI primer set. TCRdb re-called the multiplex PCR reads through MiXCR, storing one row per CDR3 protein. The sample records about 290,000 distinct CDR3 sequences, about 14% being singletons.

The genes are TRBV7-9 and TRBJ2-3; 7 nucleotides line up with TRBD2. The sequencing sample was made of blood. The receptor comes from a woman aged 30 to 39 with Graves' hyperthyroidism that later progressed to Graves' ophthalmopathy. The DNA of the CDR3 is TGTGCCAGCAGCACTCGGGGGGGCACAGATACGCAGTATTTT. Translated, it gives CASSTRGGTDTQYF.